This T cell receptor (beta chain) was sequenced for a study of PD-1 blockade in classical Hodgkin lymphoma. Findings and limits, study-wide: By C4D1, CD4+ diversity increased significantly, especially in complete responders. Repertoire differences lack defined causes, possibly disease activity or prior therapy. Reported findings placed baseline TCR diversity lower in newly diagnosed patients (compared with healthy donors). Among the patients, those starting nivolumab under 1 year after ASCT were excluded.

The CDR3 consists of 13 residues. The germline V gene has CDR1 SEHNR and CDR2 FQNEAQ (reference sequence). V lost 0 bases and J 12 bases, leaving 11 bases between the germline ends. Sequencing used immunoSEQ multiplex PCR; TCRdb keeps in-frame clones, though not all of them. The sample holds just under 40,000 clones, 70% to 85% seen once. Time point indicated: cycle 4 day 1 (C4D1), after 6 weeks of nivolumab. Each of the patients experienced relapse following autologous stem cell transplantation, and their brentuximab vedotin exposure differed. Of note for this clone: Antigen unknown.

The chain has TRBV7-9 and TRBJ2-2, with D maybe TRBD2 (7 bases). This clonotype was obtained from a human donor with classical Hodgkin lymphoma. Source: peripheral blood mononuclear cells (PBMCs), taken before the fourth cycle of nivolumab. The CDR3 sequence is CASSLATRGQLFF. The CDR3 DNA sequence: TGTGCCAGCAGCTTAGCCACGCGGGGGCAGCTGTTTTTT.